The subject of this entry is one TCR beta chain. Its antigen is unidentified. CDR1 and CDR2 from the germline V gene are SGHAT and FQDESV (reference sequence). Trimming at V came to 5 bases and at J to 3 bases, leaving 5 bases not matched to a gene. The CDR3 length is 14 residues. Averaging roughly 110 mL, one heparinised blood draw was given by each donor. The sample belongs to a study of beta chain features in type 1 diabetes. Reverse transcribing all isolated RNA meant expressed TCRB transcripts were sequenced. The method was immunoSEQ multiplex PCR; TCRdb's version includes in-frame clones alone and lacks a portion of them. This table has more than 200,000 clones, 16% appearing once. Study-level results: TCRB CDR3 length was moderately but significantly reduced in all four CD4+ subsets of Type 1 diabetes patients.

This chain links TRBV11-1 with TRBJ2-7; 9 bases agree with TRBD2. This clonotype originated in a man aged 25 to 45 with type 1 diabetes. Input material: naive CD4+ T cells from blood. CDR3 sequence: CASSPGLAVYEQYF. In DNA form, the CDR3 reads TGTGCCAGCAGCCCGGGACTAGCAGTCTACGAGCAGTACTTC.